This T cell receptor (beta chain) stems from a study of T cell responses to AZD1222 COVID-19 vaccine. Study outcomes and limitations: Repertoires were obtained solely post-peak T cell response. Most donors were white British, females outnumbered males, and clonal diversity was possibly underestimated.

Assay used: immunoSEQ multiplex PCR; TCRdb lists only in-frame clones, some missing. In the table there are about 180,000 clones, roughly 91% of which are singletons. A remark on this clone: The antigen is not known.

The origin of this receptor is an adult who received the AZD1222 COVID-19 vaccine. Sequencing used peripheral blood, obtained 28 days after the second AZD1222 dose.

CDR3 in DNA: TGTGCCAGCAGTTACTCGACAGATTCCTACGAGCAGTACTTC. Residues: CASSYSTDSYEQYF. The chain links TRBV6-5 to TRBJ2-7; TRBD1 is a possible D gene (5 bases). This CDR3 contains 14 residues. Trimming left V 0 bases short and J 1 base short, with 7 bases between. CDR1 is MNHEY, CDR2 SVGAGI, per germline.